The clone carrying this TCR beta chain was observed a few times. All TCR cDNA molecules were individually tagged with a unique molecular identifier. MiXCR was run by TCRdb on the 5' RACE reads, yielding one entry per CDR3 protein. The sample lists under 150,000 distinct CDR3 sequences, 10% to 15% occurring once. The record originates from a study of spatial heterogeneity in lung cancer. Study context: Beta-chain sequences were consistently detected more often than alpha-chain sequences. An average of more than ten raw reads was observed per unique TCR and UMI combination.

Time point meaning: blood at routine non-recurrence follow-up after resection. Without sorting, whole RNA was sequenced from tumor, nontumor lung or frozen PBMC. The CDR3 is 16 amino acids. Germline V gene data show CDR1 as SGHNT and CDR2 as YYREEE (reference sequence). V lost 0 bases, J lost 7 bases, and 20 bases lay in between. The sequencing here drew on PBMCs, taken at follow-up. The sequence derives from a male donor with early-stage non-small cell lung cancer. The chain combines TRBV5-4 with TRBJ2-7; D is undetermined. The chain's CDR3 is CASSLEGFKATAEQYF. The CDR3 DNA reads TGTGCCAGCAGCTTGGAGGGTTTCAAGGCTACGGCGGAGCAGTACTTC.